This T cell receptor (beta chain) was documented in a study of cytomegalovirus exposure and HLA in healthy donors (dated by TCRdb to about 2017). With respect to the entire study: In an earlier analysis of roughly 590 of the donors, 250 to 300 Gb of sequence data and 117 million unique TCR beta sequences from some 170 million T cells were reported. Among about 400 genotyped donors of the cohort, an average of about 220,000 unique TCR beta nucleotide sequences was sequenced per donor, of which roughly 17% were non-productive. In a later analysis, previously published TCR beta repertoires from about 640 donors were re-analyzed and high-resolution HLA genotyping was added so that TCR occurrence patterns could be studied. Rather than using new phenotypic data, the later analysis identified candidate immune exposures from TCR beta sequences and from how often those sequences occurred across donors. An early release that covered 640 HLA-typed donors contained 250 to 350 gigabases of sequencing data and roughly 84 million unique TCR sequences. Typing coverage varied by locus: about 620-630 donors for A, B, C, DRB1 and DQB1; approximately 560 for DQA1; more than 600 for DPA1; around 490 for DPB1. The study aimed to test whether signatures of past pathogen exposure could be identified by cataloging public T cell receptors. An earlier analysis of around 640 of the donors used high-throughput TCR beta sequencing to judge whether each TCR beta V gene segment behaved as functional or pseudogenic. Of the 300 to 450 genotyped donors, 75% to 85% were placed in the genetic ancestry cluster associated with self-reported Caucasian donors. Donor age, sex, ethnicity and CMV serostatus were compiled alongside the repertoire data. Both class I and class II loci were covered by HLA typing, at four-digit resolution. High-throughput TCR immunosequencing, statistical association of individual TCRs with disease status, and machine learning were combined to predict cytomegalovirus infection status. Every repertoire in the discovery cohort had been generated on one and the same sequencing platform. A separate validation cohort of 100 to 150 different subjects was used in addition to the 666-subject first cohort. The T cell repertoires of roughly 660 subjects were profiled by immunosequencing and related to cytomegalovirus serostatus. A few DR-DQ haplotypes were treated as single units for association and clustering because of strong linkage in the cohort. A later genetic analysis took genome-wide SNP genotypes for 398 of the 666 donors and used that subset as a discovery cohort.

The library was produced with the immunoSEQ multiplex PCR assay. A mixture of 60 forward primers for TCR Vbeta segments and 13 reverse primers for TCR Jbeta segments was used in the multiplex PCR. The CDR3 region of rearranged TCR beta genes was amplified from genomic DNA with a multiplex PCR assay. The amplified TCR beta libraries were sequenced on the Illumina HiSeq System as 87-base-pair reads. Regarding the original processing steps: A later analysis tallied 70 million to 100 million unique TCR beta chains across the 600 to 700 repertoires, and around 9.9 million of those chains were shared by two or more donors. Raw reads were error-corrected and collapsed into unique sequences by a nearest-neighbor algorithm in which closely related sequences were merged to remove PCR and sequencing errors. CDR3 sequences were aligned to IMGT reference sequences to assign V, D and J gene segments. Each retained sequence needed at least a six-nucleotide match to both a V gene segment and a J gene segment. A rearrangement counted as productive if the CDR3 had no stop codons and remained in frame with V and J, and every other rearrangement counted as non-productive. CDR3 was defined according to IMGT convention as the region running from the second conserved V-encoded cysteine to the conserved J-encoded phenylalanine. The earlier analysis of a few hundred of the donors excluded any sequence lacking an unambiguous match to a single V gene segment. In an earlier analysis of 500 to 750 of the donors, V segments were called functional above 56.7% productive rearrangements and were called segregating when the between-donor standard deviation exceeded 5%. To diagnose cytomegalovirus status from the catalog of TCR beta chain sequences, a statistical classification framework was built. In a later analysis, V and J genes were assigned by comparing TCR nucleotide sequences against IMGT/GENE-DB human TR gene sequences. A later analysis assigned CDR3 sequences and most-parsimonious VDJ recombination scenarios with the TCRdist pipeline. In a later analysis, each TCR beta chain was defined by its CDR3 amino acid sequence together with its V-gene family, and reads without a unique V-gene family were excluded. In a later analysis, 500 to 650 highly shared, low-generation-probability nucleotide sequences were removed to address suspected cross-contamination and a sequencing artifact. In a later analysis, a clonal expansion index for each public chain was calculated from normalized within-repertoire ranks of inferred template counts. In a later analysis, generation probabilities were computed using a VDJ recombination model fitted to out-of-frame rearrangements, and the results were checked against IGoR. A later analysis scored TCR-TCR, TCR-HLA and TCR-CMV co-occurrence with hypergeometric tests, applying a repertoire-size bias correction to TCR pairs. A later analysis estimated false discovery rates by permuting HLA or CMV assignments 20 times. A later analysis grouped co-occurring TCRs with DBSCAN, adding TCRdist sequence similarity when clustering within HLA-allele-positive subsets. Co-occurrence clustering excluded repertoires with fewer than 30,000 or more than 120,000 public chains, plus five with anomalous nucleotide sharing. The table comes from immuneACCESS by way of TCRdb, which keeps in-frame sequences with V and J called. Part of the clones is missing from these tables; in studies checked, under half for an unresolved V gene and the rest for unknown reasons. V, J and clone size are taken as reported in that table, and D and trimming were inferred from the DNA itself. This sample lists around 140,000 clones; approximately 70% were detected once. The ten largest clonotypes hold over 5% of the sample.

The CDR3 holds 15 amino acids from the cysteine to the phenylalanine. CDR3 DNA is the only sequence kept; it has 45 bases, read in frame from the first base. V is shortened by 5 bases, J by 0 bases, and the region joining them spans 14 bases. CDR1 is given as MRHNA and CDR2 as SNTAGT, both from the germline V gene. About this clone itself: Its specific antigen is unknown. Base qualities are not at hand, and no much larger clone is one base apart.

What the study reported, not specific to this receptor: Approximately 16 rarely observed V segments, including chromosome 9 orphons, were excluded from the earlier analysis of approximately 500 of the donors because counts were too low. Across donors, most TCR sequences were observed very rarely, whereas some public TCRs were present in many individuals. The authors suggested that the approach could potentially be generalized to other disease states and immunological phenotypes. Because some donors lacked HLA typing at each locus, the association tests relied only on the typed subset. The classifier was reported to diagnose cytomegalovirus status with high specificity and sensitivity in both the original cohort and the validation cohort. When HLA alleles, especially DR and DQ, strongly co-occurred, attributing TCR associations to individual alleles was difficult. In an earlier analysis of about 540 of the donors, most TCR beta V segments were observed in productive rearrangements about 87% or about 30% of the time, broadly matching IMGT annotations. A later analysis found that TCR association rates varied across HLA loci, with DRB1 alleles showing the most associated TCRs and HLA-C alleles the fewest. The presence/absence analyses assumed that sequencing depth was roughly uniform across donors, and that assumption may not be true. At a false discovery rate of 0.05, a later analysis linked roughly 17,000 TCR beta sequences to specific HLA alleles. CMV serostatus was the only immune exposure information available for the cohort. A few of the identified cytomegalovirus-associated TCR beta chains were confirmed in vitro to be specific for cytomegalovirus antigens. In a later genetic analysis, fewer N-insertions in productive TCRs were reported among donors in an Asian-associated ancestry cluster than the roughly 710-donor mean. The study listed 150 to 200 TCR beta chains as associated with cytomegalovirus. The cohort was sequenced for TCR beta chains only, and without alpha or paired-chain data the features that could be detected were limited. Compared with equally common non-associated chains, HLA-associated TCR beta chains in a later analysis were more clonally expanded and had lower generation probabilities. Linkage disequilibrium might explain the correlated functional status among segregating V segments, but an unknown experimental factor could not be excluded. A later analysis found that most CMV-associated TCR beta chains appeared HLA-restricted, with HLA associations seemingly driven largely by CMV exposure. A later genetic analysis associated a missense DCLRE1C variant with V-gene and J-gene trimming of TCR beta chains, and an independent cohort replicated the association. The 87-base-pair reads could not distinguish some IMGT-functional V segments, including TRBV6-2 and TRBV6-3, so those segments were excluded. A further reported finding was that TCR beta sequences accurately predicted the HLA-A and HLA-B alleles for most subjects in the first cohort. The sequencing pipeline was judged likely to have produced a cluster of highly shared sequence variants as a technical artifact. Several of the top co-occurrence clusters appeared to be linked to parvovirus B19, influenza, CMV and Epstein-Barr virus, according to a later analysis.

The cohort comprised hundreds of healthy bone marrow donors. At the time of sampling, every cohort member was nominally healthy, though immune exposures that went unrecorded were likely present. The donor tested CMV seronegative, placing the donor among the roughly 350 seronegative members of the cohort. Each donor provided a peripheral blood sample, and peripheral blood mononuclear cells were used for TCR beta sequencing. Genomic DNA extraction from the blood cell samples was performed with the Qiagen DNeasy Blood Extraction Kit. The sequencing input was PBMCs. The chain was built from TRBV6-4 and TRBJ2-7, with no reliable assignment of the D segment. This TCR derives from a woman aged 60-75 years in good health and CMV-seronegative. The CDR3 here reads CASSHARKSSYEQYF. The DNA sequence reads TGTGCCAGCAGTCACGCTAGAAAGTCCTCCTACGAGCAGTACTTC.